This note documents a single TCR beta chain sequence. This entry is derived from a study of blood T cell repertoires in COVID-19. Background on the study: Specimens from acute and convalescent COVID-19 originated in the United States, Italy and Spain. The analysed material was cDNA or gDNA that came from T cells, B-cell-depleted T cells, or PBMCs.

Data came from immunoSEQ multiplex PCR; TCRdb stores just in-frame clones and leaves some out. The data show approximately 300,000 clones, around 90% seen once. The sequence was collected from a young man with active or convalescent COVID-19. Sample: peripheral blood.

For the CDR3, the DNA is TGTGCCAGCAGCCAAGGTACGGGATCCTACGAGCAGTACTTC. Its protein is CASSQGTGSYEQYF. The V call is TRBV3-1 (or the pseudogene TRBV3-2), the J call TRBJ2-7, with TRBD2 as a possible D gene (5 bases). Germline-derived CDR1 and CDR2 are LGHDT and YNNKEL (reference sequence). Trimming shortened V by 1 base and J by 1 base, and 8 bases separated the two germline ends. This CDR3 contains 14 residues.